Listed here is a single T cell receptor beta chain. The antigen is undetermined. Per germline, CDR1 DFQATT and CDR2 SNEGSKA (reference sequence). The CDR3 totals 12 residues. Trimming removed 7 bases from V and 4 bases from J, with 11 bases in between. The data stem from a study of T-cell reconstitution after alpha-beta-depleted transplantation in children. Study-level findings and limits: A year post-transplant, T-cell counts and diversity derived mostly from newly produced T cells.

As it was prepared, the TCRbeta library received unique molecular identifiers. Each CDR3 protein is one row after TCRdb ran MiXCR on the PCR reads. This table has hundreds of thousands of distinct CDR3 sequences, 10% to 15% appearing once. The chain employs TRBV20-1 and TRBJ1-3; unclear D gene. This TCR derives from a male patient aged 10-17 years who had a stem cell transplant for acute myeloid leukemia, so the T cells may come from the graft donor. Sequencing was performed on PBMCs, mostly from graft donor cells, taken 360 days after TCRalphabeta/CD19-depleted stem cell transplant. CDR3 nucleotides: TGCAGTGGGCTAACGGGGGGAAACACCATATATTTT. This gives the protein CSGLTGGNTIYF.